The present entry profiles one T cell receptor (beta chain) with its context. Its antigen is unknown. Base quality data are lacking; no much larger clone is found one base away. The donors belonged to the validation cohort of under 150 subjects, which was separate from the roughly 700-subject first cohort. Libraries were built with the immunoSEQ multiplex PCR assay. In the paper's pipeline: A statistical classification framework was built for diagnosing cytomegalovirus status from the catalog of TCR beta chain sequences. TCRdb's version of the immuneACCESS table is confined to in-frame rearrangements and falls short of the full clone set. An unresolved V gene accounts for under half of the shortfall where checked; the remainder is of unknown origin. That table is the source of V, J and clone size, and D and trimming were worked out from the DNA. The sample has 200,000 to 300,000 clones on record, roughly 87% of them singletons. Approximately 12% of the sample belongs to the ten largest clones.

This entry is derived from a study of cytomegalovirus exposure and HLA in healthy donors (dated by TCRdb to the late 2010s). At the level of the whole study: The 500 to 800 repertoires of the first cohort and the 110 or so validation repertoires were produced on the same platform, according to a later analysis. Along with the roughly 700-subject first cohort, a separate validation cohort of approximately 110 different subjects was used. The aim of the study was to test whether cataloging public T cell receptors could identify signatures of past pathogen exposure. High-throughput TCR immunosequencing, statistical association of individual TCRs with disease status, and machine learning were combined to predict cytomegalovirus infection status. The paper's findings and limits, for the study overall: In vitro tests confirmed that three of the cytomegalovirus-associated TCR beta chains recognize cytomegalovirus antigens. While some public TCRs were present in many individuals, most TCR sequences turned up only very rarely across donors. According to the authors, the approach could potentially be generalized to other disease states and immunological phenotypes. The classifier was reported to diagnose cytomegalovirus status with high specificity and sensitivity in both the original and validation cohorts. In the study, 150 to 200 TCR beta chains were listed as associated with cytomegalovirus. All 120 or so repertoires were used to score co-occurrence in the validation cohort in a later analysis, because that analysis had no HLA typing for the cohort. Subsequent analysis determined that TCRs grouped into clusters in the first cohort also showed a tendency toward co-occurrence across the approximately 120 validation repertoires, and 94% of cluster scores exceeded 0.

Source material: PBMCs. This receptor was identified in a young man in good health and CMV-seropositive.

The CDR3 loop reads CASSPPGGTEAFF. The DNA sequence is TGTGCCAGCAGCCCGCCCGGGGGGACTGAAGCTTTCTTT. The chain links TRBV7-9 with TRBJ1-1, and the D gene may be TRBD1, 5 bases matching. Measured from the cysteine to the phenylalanine, the CDR3 is 13 residues long. Only the CDR3 portion is preserved as DNA: 39 bases, with reading frame beginning at the first base. The germline V gene (reference sequence) specifies SEHNR as CDR1 and FQNEAQ as CDR2. The V and J ends are trimmed by 5 bases and 5 bases, leaving 12 bases between them.